A selection of T cell receptor beta chains follows, all from one sample in a study of blood T cell repertoires in COVID-19. The protocol was immunoSEQ multiplex PCR, while the TCRdb copy is restricted to in-frame clones and leaves out a portion. This table holds 150,000 to 200,000 clones, around four fifths found once. The sequencing input was peripheral blood. Receptor source: a woman younger than 45 with acute or convalescent COVID-19. CDR3s include the opening cysteine and the closing phenylalanine or tryptophan. A D gene is named only where the DNA matches it firmly. Part of the rows lack a size; the others show once, few, many or a class for expanded clones.

>TRBV28|NA|NA|TRBJ1-5
TGTGCCAGCAGTCGAAAGGCAGGGTTGGATCAGCCCCAGCATTTT
CASSRKAGLDQPQHF
>TRBV14|TRBD1|few|TRBJ1-4
TGTGCCAGCAGCCAAAAGCAGGGGGCGGGGGAAAAACTGTTTTTT
CASSQKQGAGEKLFF
>TRBV6-5|TRBD1|NA|TRBJ1-2
TGTGCCAGCAGTTACCGGCAGGGGGGTGGCTACACCTTC
CASSYRQGGGYTF
>TRBV27|TRBD1|NA|TRBJ1-1
TGTGCCAGCAGTTTATCGTTGTCTGAGACAGGGTCGGTGAACACTGAAGCTTTCTTT
CASSLSLSETGSVNTEAFF
>TRBV5-8|TRBD1|NA|TRBJ1-6
TGTGCCAGCAGCCAGGACAGGACAGGATCACCCCTCCACTTT
CASSQDRTGSPLHF
>TRBV12-3/TRBV12-4|TRBD1|NA|TRBJ1-1
TGTGCCAGCAGTCCTCCGATGGACAGGACGGCTTTCTTT
CASSPPMDRTAFF
>TRBV28|TRBD1|NA|TRBJ1-3
TGTGCCAGCAGAAGGGGGACAGGGGTCTCTGGAAACACCATATATTTT
CASRRGTGVSGNTIYF
>TRBV19|NA|NA|TRBJ1-5
TGTGCCAGTAGTTACAGGGTTTGGAGCAATCAGCCCCAGCATTTT
CASSYRVWSNQPQHF
>TRBV5-1|NA|NA|TRBJ1-6
TGCGCCAGCAGCCAAGGACACAGGTCTAATTCACCCCTCCACTTT
CASSQGHRSNSPLHF
>TRBV18|TRBD1|NA|TRBJ1-5
TGTGCCACCTTTGGGACGGGACAGTCCGATCAGCCCCAGCATTTT
CATFGTGQSDQPQHF
>TRBV13|TRBD2|NA|TRBJ2-7
TGTGCCAGCAGCTATCGTAGCGGGGGGGCGAGTTCCTACGAGCAGTACTTC
CASSYRSGGASSYEQYF
>TRBV11-1|TRBD2|NA|TRBJ2-3
TGTGCCAGCAGCTTACGAGCCCGGGGGGAGTCAGATACGCAGTATTTT
CASSLRARGESDTQYF
>TRBV11-2|TRBD2|NA|TRBJ2-1
TGTGCCAGCAGCGCTACACCCTCTAGCGGGCCGTACAATGAGCAGTTCTTC
CASSATPSSGPYNEQFF
>TRBV5-1|TRBD1|NA|TRBJ2-1
TGCGCCAGCAGCTTGCTCGGGACAGGGGCCTACAATGAGCAGTTCTTC
CASSLLGTGAYNEQFF
>TRBV7-9|TRBD2|NA|TRBJ2-5
TGTGCCAGCAGCCGCGGGATAGCGGGAGAGACCCAGTACTTC
CASSRGIAGETQYF
>TRBV12-1|NA|NA|TRBJ1-3
TGTGCCAGCAGCCCAAAACCGGGACTGACCTCTGGAAACACCATATATTTT
CASSPKPGLTSGNTIYF
>TRBV5-5|TRBD1|NA|TRBJ2-3
TGTGCCAGCTACCCCCTTCGATCGGGACAGAACACAGATACGCAGTATTTT
CASYPLRSGQNTDTQYF
>TRBV27|NA|NA|TRBJ1-1
TGTGCCAGCAGTTCTGGTTTGGGGGGCACTGAAGCTTTCTTT
CASSSGLGGTEAFF
>TRBV15|TRBD2|NA|TRBJ2-2
TGTGCCACCAGCAGCGGACTAGCGAACACCGGGGAGCTGTTTTTT
CATSSGLANTGELFF
>TRBV19|NA|NA|TRBJ2-5
TGTGCCAGTAGTCAGGGGCGGGAGACCCAGTACTTC
CASSQGRETQYF
>TRBV5-1|TRBD1|NA|TRBJ1-6
TGCGCCAGCAGCTTCCGGCCGACAGGGGGAGGACATTCACCCCTCCACTTT
CASSFRPTGGGHSPLHF
>TRBV19|NA|once|TRBJ2-1
TGTGCCAGTACTCCCTCAGGGGCACCGGCCTACAATGAGCAGTTCTTC
CASTPSGAPAYNEQFF
>TRBV28|NA|NA|TRBJ1-5
TGTGCCAGCAGTTTTCGACAGCTTCCTTATCAGCCCCAGCATTTT
CASSFRQLPYQPQHF
>TRBV4-2|TRBD1|NA|TRBJ1-6
TGTGCCAGCAGCCCCCGGGGGACAGAGAATTCACCCCTCCACTTT
CASSPRGTENSPLHF
>TRBV12-3/TRBV12-4|NA|NA|TRBJ1-1
TGTGCCAGCAGTTTTACGCCAGGCGGGGAGGCTTTCTTT
CASSFTPGGEAFF
>TRBV19|NA|NA|TRBJ2-7
TGTGCCAGTAGTATAGGAGGGACGGCGGCGGGGGAGCAGTACTTC
CASSIGGTAAGEQYF